Ten or more counts support the clone carrying this T cell receptor beta chain. This sample was included in a study of T-cell reconstitution after alpha-beta-depleted transplantation in children. The TCRbeta library incorporated unique molecular identifiers. TCRdb ran MiXCR on the PCR reads and lists one entry per CDR3 protein. The sample has about 600,000 distinct CDR3 sequences; over 10% are singletons. Trimming removed 0 bases at V and 2 bases at J, with 19 bases between. This CDR3 has 17 residues. The germline V gene encodes CDR1 SQVTM and CDR2 ANQGSEA. This receptor was identified in a male patient between 5 and 17 years old who had a stem cell transplant for acute myeloid leukemia, so the T cells may come from the graft donor. The material was PBMCs, mostly from graft donor cells, obtained 360 days after TCRalphabeta/CD19-depleted stem cell transplant. This sequence joins TRBV29-1 and TRBJ1-2; tentative D call: TRBD1 (6 bases). The CDR3 reads CSVEERVRGIVNYGYTF. In DNA, the CDR3 is TGCAGCGTTGAAGAAAGAGTCAGGGGTATAGTCAACTATGGCTACACCTTC. Full variable domain (rest looked up from reference TRBV29-1 and TRBJ1-2): SAVISQKPSRDICQRGTSLTIQCQVDSQVTMMFWYRQQPGQSLTLIATANQGSEATYESGFVIDKFPISRPNLTFSTLTVSNMSPEDSSIYLCSVEERVRGIVNYGYTFGSGTRLTVV.